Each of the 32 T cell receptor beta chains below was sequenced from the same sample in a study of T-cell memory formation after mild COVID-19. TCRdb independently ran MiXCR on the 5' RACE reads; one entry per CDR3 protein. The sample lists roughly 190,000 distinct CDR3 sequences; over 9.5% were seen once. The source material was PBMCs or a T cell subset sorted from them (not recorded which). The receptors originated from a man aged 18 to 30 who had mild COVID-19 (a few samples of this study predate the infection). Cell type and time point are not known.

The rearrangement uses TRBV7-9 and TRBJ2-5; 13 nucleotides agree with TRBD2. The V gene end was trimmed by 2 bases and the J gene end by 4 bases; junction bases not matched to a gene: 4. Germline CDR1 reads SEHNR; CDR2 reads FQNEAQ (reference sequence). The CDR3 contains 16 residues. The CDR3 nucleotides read TGTGCCAGCAGCTTAAGACTAGCGGGGGGAGGAGAGACCCAGTACTTC. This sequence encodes CASSLRLAGGGETQYF.

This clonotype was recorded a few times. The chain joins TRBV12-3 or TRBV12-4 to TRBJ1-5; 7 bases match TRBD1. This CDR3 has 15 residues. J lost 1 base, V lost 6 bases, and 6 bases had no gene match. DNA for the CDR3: TGTGCCAGCAGGCTACAGGGGTCGAGCAATCAGCCCCAGCATTTT. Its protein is CASRLQGSSNQPQHF.

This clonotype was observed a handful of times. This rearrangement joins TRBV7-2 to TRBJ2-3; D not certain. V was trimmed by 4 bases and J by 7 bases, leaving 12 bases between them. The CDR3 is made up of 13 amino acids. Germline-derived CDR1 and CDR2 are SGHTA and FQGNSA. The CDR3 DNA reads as TGTGCCAGCAGCTCCCAGACCAGAAATACGCAGTATTTT. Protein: CASSSQTRNTQYF. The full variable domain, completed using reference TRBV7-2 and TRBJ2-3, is GAGVSQSPSNKVTEKGKDVELRCDPISGHTALYWYRQSLGQGLEFLIYFQGNSAPDKSGLPSDRFSAERTGGSVSTLTIQRTQQEDSAVYLCASSSQTRNTQYFGPGTRLTVL.

The DNA of the CDR3 is TGTGCCAGCAGTTTATCCGGGACAGTCTACGAGCAGTACTTC. The encoded protein is CASSLSGTVYEQYF. The genes are TRBV12-3 or TRBV12-4 and TRBJ2-7; 7 nucleotides align to TRBD1. The junction had 4 bases not matched to a gene; V was cut back by 2 bases and J by 3 bases. The CDR3 is made up of 14 amino acids.

CDR3: CASDTTRGGRPTDTQYF. Written as DNA, the CDR3 is TGTGCCAGCGATACTACAAGGGGGGGGCGACCCACAGATACGCAGTATTTT. The rearrangement joins TRBV11-2 to TRBJ2-3, with D tentatively TRBD2 (7 bases). The ends were cut back, 8 bases at V and 2 bases at J, with 23 bases in the middle. The CDR3 is 17 amino acids. Germline assignment: CDR1 SGHAT and CDR2 FQNNGV.

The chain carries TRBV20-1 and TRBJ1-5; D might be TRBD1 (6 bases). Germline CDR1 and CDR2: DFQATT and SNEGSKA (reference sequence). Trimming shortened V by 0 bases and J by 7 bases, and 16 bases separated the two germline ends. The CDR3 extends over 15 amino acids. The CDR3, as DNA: TGCAGTGCTAGAGAGATCATGGGGGCCGGACAGCCCCAGCATTTT. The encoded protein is CSAREIMGAGQPQHF.

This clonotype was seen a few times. CDR3 nucleotide sequence: TGTGCCAGCAGCCAAGATGAGGGGGGCTCAGATACGCAGTATTTT. This gives the protein CASSQDEGGSDTQYF. J is TRBJ2-3 and V is TRBV4-2; D tentatively fits TRBD1 or TRBD2 (6 bases each). The V gene's germline CDR1 is LGHNA and CDR2 YNFKEQ. V was trimmed by 0 bases and J by 4 bases, leaving 11 bases between them. This CDR3 is built from 15 residues.

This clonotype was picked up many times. CDR3 in DNA: TGTGCCAGCAGCGACCGGACAGGTAGAGAGACCCAGTACTTC. It is translated as CASSDRTGRETQYF. This sequence joins TRBV7-8 and TRBJ2-5; 7 bases are a match to TRBD1. The germline gives CDR1 SGHVS, CDR2 FQNEAQ. The J segment lost 4 bases and the V segment lost 5 bases, leaving 7 bases of the junction unmatched. The length of the CDR3 is 14 residues.

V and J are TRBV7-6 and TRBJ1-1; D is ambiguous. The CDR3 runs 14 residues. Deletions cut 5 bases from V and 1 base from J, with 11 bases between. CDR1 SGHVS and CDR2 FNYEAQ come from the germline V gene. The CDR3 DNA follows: TGTGCCAGCAGCACGGACGCTGGGAACACTGAAGCTTTCTTT. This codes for CASSTDAGNTEAFF.

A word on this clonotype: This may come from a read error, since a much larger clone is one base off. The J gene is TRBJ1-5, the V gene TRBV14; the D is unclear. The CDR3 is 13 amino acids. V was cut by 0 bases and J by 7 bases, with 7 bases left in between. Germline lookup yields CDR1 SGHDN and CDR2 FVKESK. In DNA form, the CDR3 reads TGTGCCAGCAGCCAAGATGGGCAACAGCCCCAGCATTTT. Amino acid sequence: CASSQDGQQPQHF.

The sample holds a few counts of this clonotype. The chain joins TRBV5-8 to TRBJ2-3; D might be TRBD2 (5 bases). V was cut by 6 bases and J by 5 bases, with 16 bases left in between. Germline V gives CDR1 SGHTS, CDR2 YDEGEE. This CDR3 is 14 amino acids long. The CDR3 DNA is TGTGCCAGCACCTACGGGGAGCTTGGAGATACGCAGTATTTT. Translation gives CASTYGELGDTQYF.

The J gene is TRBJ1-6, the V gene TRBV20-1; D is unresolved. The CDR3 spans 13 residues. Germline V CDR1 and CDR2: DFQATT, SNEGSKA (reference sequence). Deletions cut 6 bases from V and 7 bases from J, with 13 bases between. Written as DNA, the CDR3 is TGCAGTGCCCCCGGGCCTGTAAATTCACCCCTCCACTTT. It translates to CSAPGPVNSPLHF.

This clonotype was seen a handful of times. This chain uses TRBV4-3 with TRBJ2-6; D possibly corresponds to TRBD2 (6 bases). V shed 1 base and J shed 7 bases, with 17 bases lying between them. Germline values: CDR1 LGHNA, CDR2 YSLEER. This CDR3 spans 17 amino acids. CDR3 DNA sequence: TGCGCCAGCAGCCAAGCTCGGAGGGGCTCGGCAGCCAACGTCCTGACTTTC. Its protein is CASSQARRGSAANVLTF.

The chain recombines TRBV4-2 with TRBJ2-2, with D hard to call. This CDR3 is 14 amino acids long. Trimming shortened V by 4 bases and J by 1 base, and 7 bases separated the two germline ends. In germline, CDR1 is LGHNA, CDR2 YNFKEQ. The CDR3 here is CASSREQNTGELFF. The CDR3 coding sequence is TGTGCCAGCAGCCGGGAACAGAACACCGGGGAGCTGTTTTTT.

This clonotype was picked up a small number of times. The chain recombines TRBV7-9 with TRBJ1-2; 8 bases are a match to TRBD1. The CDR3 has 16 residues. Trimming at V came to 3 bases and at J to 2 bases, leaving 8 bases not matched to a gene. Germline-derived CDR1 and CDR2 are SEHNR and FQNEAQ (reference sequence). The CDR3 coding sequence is TGTGCCAGCAGCTTCGGCGGACAGGGAAGGAACTATGGCTACACCTTC. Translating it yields CASSFGGQGRNYGYTF.

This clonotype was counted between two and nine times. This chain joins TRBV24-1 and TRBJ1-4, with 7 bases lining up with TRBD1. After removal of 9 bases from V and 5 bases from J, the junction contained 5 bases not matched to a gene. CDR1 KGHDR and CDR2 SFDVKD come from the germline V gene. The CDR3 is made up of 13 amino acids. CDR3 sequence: CATGDRVNEKLFF. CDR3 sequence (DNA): TGTGCCACCGGCGACAGGGTGAATGAAAAACTGTTTTTT.

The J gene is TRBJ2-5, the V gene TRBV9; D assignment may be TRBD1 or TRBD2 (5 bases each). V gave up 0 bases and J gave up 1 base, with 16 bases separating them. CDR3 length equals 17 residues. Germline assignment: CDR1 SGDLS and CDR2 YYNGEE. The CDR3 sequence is CASSVGKGPRVQETQYF. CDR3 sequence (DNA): TGTGCCAGCAGCGTAGGGAAGGGACCCAGGGTCCAAGAGACCCAGTACTTC. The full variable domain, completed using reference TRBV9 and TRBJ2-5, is DSGVTQTPKHLITATGQRVTLRCSPRSGDLSVYWYQQSLDQGLQFLIQYYNGEERAKGNILERFSAQQFPDLHSELNLSSLELGDSALYFCASSVGKGPRVQETQYFGPGTRLLVL.

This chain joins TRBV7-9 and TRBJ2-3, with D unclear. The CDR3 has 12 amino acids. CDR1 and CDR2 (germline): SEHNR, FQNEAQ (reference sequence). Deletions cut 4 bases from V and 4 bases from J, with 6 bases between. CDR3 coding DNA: TGTGCCAGCAGCTCCGACGCAGATACGCAGTATTTT. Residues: CASSSDADTQYF.

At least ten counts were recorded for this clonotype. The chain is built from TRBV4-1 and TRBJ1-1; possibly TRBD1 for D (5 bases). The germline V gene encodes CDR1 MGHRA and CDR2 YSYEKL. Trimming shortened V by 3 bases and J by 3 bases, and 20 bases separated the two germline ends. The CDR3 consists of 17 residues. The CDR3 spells CASSHRGKTAEDTEAFF. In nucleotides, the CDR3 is TGCGCCAGCAGCCACCGGGGGAAGACGGCAGAGGACACTGAAGCTTTCTTT.

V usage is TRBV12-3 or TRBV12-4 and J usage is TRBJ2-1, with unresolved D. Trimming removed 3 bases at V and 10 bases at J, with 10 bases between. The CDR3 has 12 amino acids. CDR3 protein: CASSFFFVEQFF. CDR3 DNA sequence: TGTGCCAGCAGTTTTTTTTTTGTGGAGCAGTTCTTC.

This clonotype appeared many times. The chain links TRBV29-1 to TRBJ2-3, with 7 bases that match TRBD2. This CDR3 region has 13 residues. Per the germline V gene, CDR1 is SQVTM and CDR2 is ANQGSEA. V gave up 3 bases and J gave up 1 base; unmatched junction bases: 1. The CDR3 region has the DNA TGCAGCGTTGACCGGGGGGGCACAGATACGCAGTATTTT. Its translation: CSVDRGGTDTQYF.

CDR3 in amino acids: CSLSEAEAFF. The DNA of the CDR3 is TGCAGTTTGTCGGAGGCTGAAGCTTTCTTT. This sequence joins TRBV20-1 and TRBJ1-1; unclear D gene. This CDR3 region has 10 residues. CDR1 and CDR2 from the germline V gene are DFQATT and SNEGSKA (reference sequence). V was clipped by 8 bases and J by 6 bases, with 10 bases between them.

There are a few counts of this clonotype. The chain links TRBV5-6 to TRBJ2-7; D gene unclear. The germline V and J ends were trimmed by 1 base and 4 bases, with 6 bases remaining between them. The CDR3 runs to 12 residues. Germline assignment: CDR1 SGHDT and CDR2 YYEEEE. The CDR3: CASSLREYEQYV. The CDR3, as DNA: TGTGCCAGCAGCTTGAGAGAGTACGAGCAGTACGTC.

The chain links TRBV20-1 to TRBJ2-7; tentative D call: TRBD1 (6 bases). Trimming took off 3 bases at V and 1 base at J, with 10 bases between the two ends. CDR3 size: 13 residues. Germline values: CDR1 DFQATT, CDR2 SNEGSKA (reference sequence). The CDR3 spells CSASGGTSYEQYF. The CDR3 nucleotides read TGCAGTGCTAGTGGTGGGACATCCTACGAGCAGTACTTC.

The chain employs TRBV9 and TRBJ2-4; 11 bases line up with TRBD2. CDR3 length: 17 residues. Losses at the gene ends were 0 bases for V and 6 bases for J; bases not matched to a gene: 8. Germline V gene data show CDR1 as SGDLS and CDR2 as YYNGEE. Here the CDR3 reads CASSVVASGGPGNIQYF. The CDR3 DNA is TGTGCCAGCAGCGTAGTAGCTAGCGGGGGGCCGGGAAACATTCAGTACTTC.

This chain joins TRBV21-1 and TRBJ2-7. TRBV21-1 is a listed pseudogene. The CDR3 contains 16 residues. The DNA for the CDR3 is TGTGCCAGCAGCAAAGGAGAAATGACGAACCCCTACGAGCAGTACTTC. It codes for CASSKGEMTNPYEQYF.

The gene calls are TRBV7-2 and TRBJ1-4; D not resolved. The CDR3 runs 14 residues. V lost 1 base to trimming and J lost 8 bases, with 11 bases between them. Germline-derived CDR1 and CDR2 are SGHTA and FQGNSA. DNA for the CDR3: TGTGCCAGCAGCTTAGGAGGGATCGGGGAAAAACTGTTTTTT. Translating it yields CASSLGGIGEKLFF. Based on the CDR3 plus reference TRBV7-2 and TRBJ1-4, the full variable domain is GAGVSQSPSNKVTEKGKDVELRCDPISGHTALYWYRQSLGQGLEFLIYFQGNSAPDKSGLPSDRFSAERTGGSVSTLTIQRTQQEDSAVYLCASSLGGIGEKLFFGSGTQLSVL.

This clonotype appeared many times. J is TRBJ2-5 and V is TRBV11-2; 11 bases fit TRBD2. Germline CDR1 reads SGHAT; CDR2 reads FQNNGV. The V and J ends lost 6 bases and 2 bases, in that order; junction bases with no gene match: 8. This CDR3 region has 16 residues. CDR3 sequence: CASRGVRTSGQETQYF. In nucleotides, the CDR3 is TGTGCCAGCAGGGGGGTCCGGACTAGCGGGCAAGAGACCCAGTACTTC.

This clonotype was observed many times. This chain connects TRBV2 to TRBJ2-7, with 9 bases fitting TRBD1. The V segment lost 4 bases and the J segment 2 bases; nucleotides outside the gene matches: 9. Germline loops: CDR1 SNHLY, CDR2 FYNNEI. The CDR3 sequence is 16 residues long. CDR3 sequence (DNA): TGTGCCAGCAGTGTCCTTCCGGGACAGGGCGCCTACGAGCAGTACTTC. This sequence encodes CASSVLPGQGAYEQYF. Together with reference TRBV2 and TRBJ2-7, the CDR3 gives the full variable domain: EPEVTQTPSHQVTQMGQEVILRCVPISNHLYFYWYRQILGQKVEFLVSFYNNEISEKSEIFDDQFSVERPDGSNFTLKIRSTKLEDSAMYFCASSVLPGQGAYEQYFGPGTRLTVT.

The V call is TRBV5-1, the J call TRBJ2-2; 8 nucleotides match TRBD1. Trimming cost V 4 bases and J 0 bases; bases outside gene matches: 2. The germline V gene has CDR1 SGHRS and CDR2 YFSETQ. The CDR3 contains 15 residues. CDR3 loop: CASSGDRTNTGELFF. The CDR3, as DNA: TGCGCCAGCAGCGGGGACAGGACGAACACCGGGGAGCTGTTTTTT.

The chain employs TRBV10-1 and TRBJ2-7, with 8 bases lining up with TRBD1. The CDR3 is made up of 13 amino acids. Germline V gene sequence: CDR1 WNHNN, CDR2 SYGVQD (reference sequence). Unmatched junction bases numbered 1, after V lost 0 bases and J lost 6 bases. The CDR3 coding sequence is TGCGCCAGCAGTGAGTCAACAGGGGGCGAGCAGTACTTC. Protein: CASSESTGGEQYF.

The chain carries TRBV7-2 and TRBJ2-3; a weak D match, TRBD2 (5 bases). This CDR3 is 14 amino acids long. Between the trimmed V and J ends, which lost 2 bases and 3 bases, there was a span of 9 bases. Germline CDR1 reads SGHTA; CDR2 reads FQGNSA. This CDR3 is CASSLNSETDTQYF. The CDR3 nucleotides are TGTGCCAGCAGCTTAAATAGCGAGACAGATACGCAGTATTTT.